The 31 T cell receptor beta chains listed next were all sequenced from one sample in a study of regulatory T cells in long-lasting Graves disease. Described time point: persistent/refractory GD, antithyroid drugs over 5 years with positive TRAb. From PBMCs, RNA was extracted and then used to make the TCR library. Libraries of TCR beta came from iRepertoire HTBI primers plus Arm-PCR of CDR3 regions. One entry per CDR3 protein, called by TCRdb with MiXCR from the multiplex PCR reads. The repertoire holds 650,000 to 850,000 distinct CDR3 sequences, with approximately 29% as singletons. The sequencing here drew on peripheral blood mononuclear cells (PBMCs), taken when the disease was refractory, from a patient treated with antithyroid drugs. The source is a female donor with Graves disease.

This clonotype was observed a few times. This sequence joins TRBV7-9 and TRBJ2-2; D is uncertain. This CDR3 is 15 amino acids long. Trimming shortened V by 3 bases and J by 0 bases, and 8 bases separated the two germline ends. Germline CDR1 is SEHNR and CDR2 is FQNEAQ (reference sequence). CDR3 in amino acids: CASSFPGPNTGELFF. The CDR3 DNA sequence: TGTGCCAGCAGCTTTCCGGGTCCGAACACCGGGGAGCTGTTTTTT.

The chain uses TRBV11-3 and TRBJ2-2; 10 bases fit TRBD1. The CDR3 has 16 amino acids. Germline CDR1 SGHNT, CDR2 YENEEA. After removal of 5 bases from V and 6 bases from J, the junction contained 9 bases not matched to a gene. This chain's CDR3 is CASSTRTGGGSGELFF. Here the CDR3 DNA reads TGTGCCAGCAGCACCAGGACAGGGGGAGGATCCGGGGAGCTGTTTTTT.

The genes are TRBV29-1 and TRBJ2-5; 8 bases agree with TRBD1. The germline V gene encodes CDR1 SQVTM and CDR2 ANQGSEA. The CDR3 is 16 amino acids. Trimming took 6 bases from V and 4 from J; bases not matched to a gene: 16. The CDR3 here is CSVDTPRTGLRETQYF. In DNA, the CDR3 is TGCAGCGTCGACACGCCTCGGACAGGGTTGAGAGAGACCCAGTACTTC.

This clonotype has just a few counts. V usage is TRBV5-1 and J usage is TRBJ1-3, with a weak D call TRBD1 (6 bases). The CDR3 is 14 residues long. Germline lookup yields CDR1 SGHRS and CDR2 YFSETQ. V lost 2 bases and J 7 bases, leaving 13 bases between the germline ends. CDR3 residues: CASSLRGGANTIYF. The CDR3 DNA follows: TGCGCCAGCAGCTTAAGAGGGGGAGCGAACACCATATATTTT.

This clonotype was seen more than once but under ten times. The rearrangement uses TRBV6-5 and TRBJ1-3; D not resolved. Germline CDR1 and CDR2: MNHEY and SVGAGI. The CDR3 covers 14 residues. Trimming removed 0 bases at V and 7 bases at J, with 10 bases between. The CDR3 nucleotides are TGTGCCAGCAGTTACTCGCCCGAGCGTAACACCATATATTTT. This gives the protein CASSYSPERNTIYF.

The chain uses TRBV19 and TRBJ1-4, with D tentatively TRBD1 (6 bases). Deletions cut 3 bases from V and 5 bases from J, with 13 bases between. Germline-derived CDR1 and CDR2 are LNHDA and SQIVND (reference sequence). This CDR3 is built from 15 residues. The CDR3 loop reads CASSISGGQNEKLFF. The CDR3 region has the DNA TGTGCCAGTAGTATTAGTGGGGGGCAGAATGAAAAACTGTTTTTT.

The sample holds many counts of this clonotype. DNA for the CDR3: TGTGCCAGCAGTGGTGCCGGGACAGGGATTAATCAGCCCCAGCATTTT. Translated: CASSGAGTGINQPQHF. J is TRBJ1-5 and V is TRBV2; 9 nucleotides align to TRBD1. Germline CDR1 and CDR2: SNHLY and FYNNEI. The CDR3 extends over 16 amino acids. The V segment lost 4 bases and the J segment 4 bases; nucleotides outside the gene matches: 8.

This chain connects TRBV25-1 to TRBJ1-1; D call uncertain. Deletions cut 3 bases from V and 10 bases from J, with 12 bases between. Germline values: CDR1 MGHDK, CDR2 SYGVNS. The CDR3 loop spans 12 amino acids. The CDR3 DNA is TGTGCCAGCAGTGACCCACCTAACGCAGCTTTCTTT. This sequence encodes CASSDPPNAAFF.

The table lists this clonotype with many counts. CDR3 sequence reads: CASSYTGSNQPQHF. The CDR3 bases are TGTGCCAGCAGTTACACGGGAAGCAATCAGCCCCAGCATTTT. V and J are TRBV6-5 and TRBJ1-5; D remains ambiguous. The CDR3 is 14 amino acids. Germline V gene sequence: CDR1 MNHEY, CDR2 SVGAGI. Trimming left V 2 bases short and J 1 base short, with 6 bases between.

V usage is TRBV30 and J usage is TRBJ1-2; 9 nucleotides agree with TRBD1. The ends lost 4 bases at V and 0 bases at J; junction bases unmatched: 6. Germline V lookup: CDR1 GTSNPN, CDR2 SVGIG (reference sequence). The CDR3 runs to 15 residues. DNA of the CDR3: TGTGCCTGGAAAAACAGGGGGCGAGCTAACTATGGCTACACCTTC. This translates into CAWKNRGRANYGYTF.

This clonotype was detected ten times or more. The chain couples TRBV9 to TRBJ1-2; D is unclear. The CDR3 contains 12 residues. The V end lost 2 bases, the J end lost 0 bases, and 2 bases lay between the germline ends. Germline V gives CDR1 SGDLS, CDR2 YYNGEE. The CDR3 coding sequence is TGTGCCAGCAGCGTCGCTAACTATGGCTACACCTTC. Its translation is CASSVANYGYTF.

This chain uses TRBV7-2 with TRBJ1-1; D may be TRBD1 (6 bases). The CDR3 sequence is 14 residues long. V was pared by 4 bases and J by 11 bases, with 20 bases between. CDR1 is SGHTA, CDR2 FQGNSA, per germline. CDR3 sequence: CASSYGFNRDWAFF. CDR3 DNA sequence: TGTGCCAGCAGCTATGGTTTCAACAGGGATTGGGCTTTCTTT.

This clonotype was seen more than once but under ten times. The CDR3 bases are TGTGCCAGCAGTTTAATCCCGGGCAATCAGCCCCAGCATTTT. Amino acid sequence: CASSLIPGNQPQHF. The genes are TRBV27 and TRBJ1-5; D gene uncertain. V was cut by 2 bases and J by 2 bases, with 7 bases left in between. The CDR3 extends over 14 amino acids. Germline loops: CDR1 MNHEY, CDR2 SMNVEV (reference sequence).

The chain combines TRBV6-2 or TRBV6-3 with TRBJ1-2; the D is unclear. The V end was cut by 0 bases, the J end by 8 bases, with 7 bases between. Per the germline V gene, CDR1 is MNHEY and CDR2 is SVGEGT. The CDR3 consists of 12 residues. Here the CDR3 reads CASSYSISGYTF. CDR3 nucleotide sequence: TGTGCCAGCAGTTACTCGATATCGGGCTACACCTTC.

This chain connects TRBV29-1 to TRBJ2-7; D is unclear. Trimming shortened V by 4 bases and J by 2 bases, and 9 bases separated the two germline ends. Per germline, CDR1 SQVTM and CDR2 ANQGSEA. This CDR3 is 12 amino acids long. The CDR3 DNA reads TGCAGCGTTGTTGACGGTACCTACGAGCAGTACTTC. The encoded protein is CSVVDGTYEQYF.

The table lists this clonotype with a few counts. The V and J genes are TRBV5-4 and TRBJ2-2, with D perhaps assigned TRBD1 or TRBD2 (5 bases each). Trimming took off 4 bases at V and 2 bases at J, with 15 bases between the two ends. This CDR3 is built from 16 residues. The germline V gene encodes CDR1 SGHNT and CDR2 YYREEE (reference sequence). The CDR3 loop is CASSLGVATNTGELFF. The CDR3 nucleotides read TGTGCCAGCAGCCTGGGGGTAGCGACTAACACCGGGGAGCTGTTTTTT.

The table lists this clonotype with a few counts. The rearrangement links TRBV6-2 or TRBV6-3 to TRBJ1-5, with D uncertain. Per the germline V gene, CDR1 is MNHEY and CDR2 is SVGEGT. The length of the CDR3 is 13 residues. V lost 2 bases to trimming and J lost 6 bases, with 8 bases between them. This CDR3 reads CASSYRVSQPQHF. CDR3 nucleotides: TGTGCCAGCAGTTACAGGGTCAGTCAGCCCCAGCATTTT.

In its sample, this clonotype was seen a few times. The chain couples TRBV14 to TRBJ2-7, with 8 bases fitting TRBD2. Trimming removed 0 bases from V and 4 bases from J; junction bases left unmatched: 8. The CDR3 has 16 residues. Per germline, CDR1 SGHDN and CDR2 FVKESK. In DNA form, the CDR3 reads TGTGCCAGCAGCCAAGAACTGGGCGGGAGGTTGTACGAGCAGTACTTC. It codes for CASSQELGGRLYEQYF.

This clonotype was observed many times. A much larger clone sits a single nucleotide away, making a read error possible. V gene TRBV12-3 or TRBV12-4 combines with J gene TRBJ1-1; TRBD1 matches at 8 bases. V shed 6 bases and J 0 bases; nucleotides not matched to a gene: 3. The CDR3 runs 14 residues. This CDR3 is CASSQGQVNTEAFF. The DNA of the CDR3 is TGTGCCAGCAGCCAGGGACAGGTGAACACTGAAGCTTTCTTT.

This clonotype was detected only a few times. The chain carries TRBV29-1 and TRBJ2-7; D tentatively reads TRBD1 or TRBD2 (5 bases each). This CDR3 has 15 amino acids. Germline V gene lookup returns CDR1 SQVTM and CDR2 ANQGSEA. The ends were cut back, 4 bases at V and 0 bases at J, with 16 bases in the middle. The CDR3 spells CSVGGFHSLSYEQYF. In DNA form, the CDR3 reads TGCAGCGTTGGGGGGTTCCACAGCCTCTCCTACGAGCAGTACTTC.

This clonotype occurred many times. This chain connects TRBV10-3 to TRBJ2-5; D gene uncertain. CDR1 ENHRY and CDR2 SYGVKD come from the germline V gene. The CDR3 totals 14 residues. V lost 5 bases and J lost 1, with 11 bases in between. CDR3 sequence: CAISREVFQETQYF. The CDR3 DNA reads as TGTGCCATCAGTCGTGAAGTGTTCCAAGAGACCCAGTACTTC.

CDR3 sequence reads: CASSVVGVDSPLHF. The CDR3 coding sequence is TGTGCCAGCAGCGTAGTAGGGGTTGATTCACCCCTCCACTTT. The V gene is TRBV9, the J gene TRBJ1-6, with TRBD1 as a possible D gene (5 bases). V dropped 0 bases and J dropped 8 bases, with 9 bases sitting between them. The CDR3 consists of 14 residues. CDR1 is SGDLS, CDR2 YYNGEE, per germline.

A note on this clonotype: An end of the junction does not agree with germline; a read error may underlie this. This rearrangement joins TRBV19 to TRBJ2-2; maybe TRBD2 (7 bases). The CDR3 covers 15 residues. Germline loops: CDR1 LNHDA, CDR2 SQIVND (reference sequence). CDR3 region: CASSMGGRGAGELFF. The DNA for the CDR3 is TGTGCCAGTAGTATGGGGGGGCGAGGGGCCGGGGAACTGTTTTTT.

The rearrangement uses TRBV3-1 and TRBJ1-3; the D gene is possibly TRBD1 (5 bases). CDR1 and CDR2 from the germline V gene are LGHDT and YNNKEL (reference sequence). The length of the CDR3 is 13 residues. V dropped 0 bases and J dropped 7 bases, with 7 bases sitting between them. CDR3: CASSQEGVNTIYF. The CDR3 DNA is TGTGCCAGCAGCCAAGAGGGGGTCAACACCATATATTTT.

This clonotype was recorded only once. V gene TRBV19 combines with J gene TRBJ2-4, with a tentative D call TRBD2 (6 bases). Trimming left V 0 bases short and J 0 bases short, with 15 bases between. The CDR3 is made up of 18 amino acids. CDR1 is LNHDA, CDR2 SQIVND, per germline (reference sequence). The DNA for the CDR3 is TGTGCCAGTAGTATAGATGCTGGAGGGCGCGGAGCCAAAAACATTCAGTACTTC. Amino acids: CASSIDAGGRGAKNIQYF. Based on the CDR3 plus reference TRBV19 and TRBJ2-4, the full variable domain is DGGITQSPKYLFRKEGQNVTLSCEQNLNHDAMYWYRQDPGQGLRLIYYSQIVNDFQKGDIAEGYSVSREKKESFPLTVTSAQKNPTAFYLCASSIDAGGRGAKNIQYFGAGTRLSVL.

CDR3 residues: CASSQRRGAYNSPLHF. The CDR3 DNA follows: TGTGCCAGCAGCCAACGACGGGGGGCCTATAATTCACCCCTCCACTTT. V gene TRBV27 combines with J gene TRBJ1-6, with D tentatively TRBD1 (5 bases). V lost 6 bases to trimming and J lost 2 bases, with 14 bases between them. Looked up from germline, CDR1 is MNHEY and CDR2 is SMNVEV (reference sequence). CDR3 length equals 16 residues.

This clonotype turned up a few times. The chain carries TRBV19 and TRBJ1-4; D may be TRBD1 (6 bases). V was shortened by 4 bases and J by 7 bases, with 13 bases between the two germline ends. The CDR3 runs to 14 residues. The germline V gene encodes CDR1 LNHDA and CDR2 SQIVND (reference sequence). This CDR3 is CASSTRGGREKLFF. The CDR3 DNA is TGTGCCAGTAGTACCAGGGGAGGACGTGAAAAACTGTTTTTT.

This clonotype was seen only a few times. An end of the junction differs from the germline gene, which may be a read error. This chain connects TRBV12-3 or TRBV12-4 to TRBJ1-6; 7 nucleotides agree with TRBD1. The CDR3 has 16 residues. The CDR3 reads CASSSDRVGYISPLHF. DNA for the CDR3: TGTGCCAGCAGCTCCGACAGGGTCGGTTATATTTCACCCCTCCACTTT.

V and J are TRBV5-1 and TRBJ2-7, with 10 bases that match TRBD2. V lost 4 bases, J lost 3 bases, and 7 bases stayed unmatched. The CDR3 has 15 residues. Germline lookup yields CDR1 SGHRS and CDR2 YFSETQ. The CDR3 nucleotides are TGCGCCAGCAGCACGGCCGGGACTAGCGACTACGAGCAGTACTTC. This translates into CASSTAGTSDYEQYF.

This clonotype was detected a few times. J is TRBJ2-3 and V is TRBV6-2 or TRBV6-3, with TRBD1 matching over 7 bases. The germline V gene encodes CDR1 MNHEY and CDR2 SVGEGT. V was clipped by 5 bases and J by 3 bases; unmatched bases: 8. The length of the CDR3 is 15 residues. CDR3 sequence (DNA): TGTGCCAGCAGTGAAGATCCGACAGGGACAGATACGCAGTATTTT. Protein product: CASSEDPTGTDTQYF.

J is TRBJ2-5 and V is TRBV7-6, with D tentatively TRBD1 (5 bases). Trimming left V 1 base short and J 7 bases short, with 13 bases between. CDR1 is SGHVS, CDR2 FNYEAQ, per germline. This CDR3 is built from 14 residues. This CDR3 is CASSLGHGQGTQYF. CDR3 nucleotides: TGTGCCAGCAGCTTAGGGCACGGTCAGGGGACCCAGTACTTC.